Listed below are T cell receptor beta chains from one sample, sequenced in a study of graft-versus-host responses after intestinal transplantation. Sequenced by immunoSEQ multiplex PCR; TCRdb stores in-frame clones only, minus some. The sample has approximately 26,000 clones, less than 85% seen once. This sample comprised PBMCs, obtained about 27 days after intestinal transplant. These receptors all stem from a human patient who received an intestinal transplant, so some T cells may come from the graft donor. The CDR3 runs from the conserved cysteine through the conserved F or W. A D gene is named only where the DNA matches it firmly. Not every row has a clone size; where given, it reads once, few, many or a size class.

V gene	J gene	clone size	D gene	CDR3 DNA	CDR3 protein
TRBV10-3	TRBJ1-2	.	TRBD1	TGTGCCGCCAGGACAGGGGGCGCTTTATTCGATGGCTACACCTTC	CAARTGGALFDGYTF
TRBV19	TRBJ1-5	.	TRBD1	TGTGCCAGTAGTTCGGGGAGGGGGCACTCCTCTAGCAATCAGCCCCAGCATTTT	CASSSGRGHSSSNQPQHF
TRBV27	TRBJ2-3	.	.	TGTGCCAGCAGCCGTGGAGGGCGAGCGGATACGCAGTATTTT	CASSRGGRADTQYF
TRBV4-1	TRBJ2-5	few	TRBD1	TGCGCCAGCAGCCAAGAAGGGACAGAAGAGACCCAGTACTTC	CASSQEGTEETQYF
TRBV5-6	TRBJ2-3	.	TRBD1	TGTGCCAGCAGCGTTACAGGGGGCGGCACAGATACGCAGTATTTT	CASSVTGGGTDTQYF
TRBV27	TRBJ2-1	.	.	TGTGCCAGCAGTAAAGGGGGTAACTCCTACAATGAGCAGTTCTTC	CASSKGGNSYNEQFF
TRBV2	TRBJ2-5	.	.	TGTGCCAGCAGTGTGGTCAGGGGAGGGGGGGAGACCCAGTACTTC	CASSVVRGGGETQYF
TRBV7-6	TRBJ1-3	once	.	TGTGCCAGCAGCTTAGAGGGAACTGGAAACACCATATATTTT	CASSLEGTGNTIYF
TRBV28	TRBJ2-1	.	TRBD1	TGTGCCAGCAGCCCAGGGGACAGGGTCAGTTACAATGAGCAGTTCTTC	CASSPGDRVSYNEQFF
TRBV7-9	TRBJ2-7	.	.	TGTGCCAGCAGCTTCGTCGGGGGAGTAGCGTACGAGCAGTACTTC	CASSFVGGVAYEQYF
TRBV5-1	TRBJ1-1	once	.	TGCGCCAGTAGCTTAGGGACCAACACTGAAGCTTTCTTT	CASSLGTNTEAFF
TRBV9	TRBJ2-1	.	TRBD2	TGTGCCAGCAGCGAACGGACTAGCGGGAGGGGGAATGAGCAGTTCTTC	CASSERTSGRGNEQFF
TRBV27	TRBJ1-5	.	.	TGTGCCAGCAGTTTATCGAGGGGCAATCAGCCCCAGCATTTT	CASSLSRGNQPQHF
TRBV5-1	TRBJ2-7	.	TRBD2	TGCGCCAGCAGCTTGGAAACGGGGACTAGTATGAACGAGCAGTACTTC	CASSLETGTSMNEQYF
TRBV6-6	TRBJ2-4	few	.	TGTGCCAGCAGCCTCAGGAAGGAGCTAGCCAAAAACATTCAGTACTTC	CASSLRKELAKNIQYF
TRBV11-2	TRBJ2-7	.	TRBD2	TGTGCCAGCAGCTTAGTTGCTAGCGGGAGTTTGTCCGAGCAGTACTTC	CASSLVASGSLSEQYF